The 20 T cell receptor beta chains below all came from one sample that was sequenced in a study of blood T cell repertoires in COVID-19. Measured with immunoSEQ multiplex PCR; TCRdb has only the in-frame clones, and not every one. Of a few hundred thousand clones listed, approximately 84% are singletons. The sequenced sample was PBMCs or T cells enriched from blood (not recorded which). All receptors come from a man aged 35 to 55 who had recovered from COVID-19.

This clone was recorded a few times. The genes are TRBV6-5 and TRBJ2-2; 10 bases fit TRBD1. CDR3 length equals 15 residues. J lost 6 bases, V lost 6 bases, and 7 bases had no gene match. Germline CDR1 is MNHEY and CDR2 is SVGAGI. CDR3 loop: CASSGDRGQAGELFF. The CDR3 region has the DNA TGTGCCAGCAGCGGGGACAGGGGTCAAGCCGGGGAGCTGTTTTTT.

V and J are TRBV4-2 and TRBJ2-7; D is perhaps TRBD2 (6 bases). The germline V gene has CDR1 LGHNA and CDR2 YNFKEQ. The CDR3 is 17 residues long. Trimming removed 0 bases from V and 0 bases from J, with 15 bases in between. CDR3 protein: CASSQDLLAESSYEQYF. In DNA form, the CDR3 reads TGTGCCAGCAGCCAAGATCTGTTAGCGGAGAGCTCCTACGAGCAGTACTTC.

The chain joins TRBV15 to TRBJ1-1; tentative D call: TRBD1 (5 bases). The ends were cut back, 3 bases at V and 0 bases at J, with 14 bases in the middle. Germline V gene data show CDR1 as LNHNV and CDR2 as YYDKDF (reference sequence). The CDR3 runs to 16 residues. The DNA for the CDR3 is TGTGCCACCAGCAGGGATATACAGGCGGTGAACACTGAAGCTTTCTTT. Translation: CATSRDIQAVNTEAFF.

The gene calls are TRBV4-2 and TRBJ1-1; D remains unclear. In germline, CDR1 is LGHNA, CDR2 YNFKEQ. Deletions cut 0 bases from V and 8 bases from J, with 4 bases between. CDR3 length: 11 amino acids. CDR3: CASSQDREAFF. CDR3 in DNA: TGTGCCAGCAGCCAAGATCGGGAAGCTTTCTTT.

The J gene is TRBJ1-4, the V gene TRBV24-1; 7 bases are a match to TRBD1. Germline lookup yields CDR1 KGHDR and CDR2 SFDVKD. V lost 5 bases to trimming and J lost 13 bases; unmatched junction nucleotides: 6. This CDR3 spans 12 amino acids. The CDR3 nucleotides are TGTGCCACCAGTGCCCTCGGGGACAGACTGTTTTTT. It translates to CATSALGDRLFF.

The chain is built from TRBV5-1 and TRBJ2-7; weak D call: TRBD1 (6 bases). The V and J ends lost 0 bases and 2 bases respectively, with 15 bases between them. The CDR3 totals 16 residues. Looked up from germline, CDR1 is SGHRS and CDR2 is YFSETQ. The CDR3: CASSLAPQGATYEQYF. The CDR3 nucleotides read TGCGCCAGCAGCTTGGCCCCACAGGGAGCAACCTACGAGCAGTACTTC.

V is TRBV7-3 and J is TRBJ2-1; 8 bases agree with TRBD1. The V gene's germline CDR1 is SGHTA and CDR2 FQGTGA. J lost 4 bases, V lost 4 bases, and 6 bases had no gene match. CDR3 length: 15 residues. The CDR3 spells CASSSPGTGYNEQFF. The DNA of the CDR3 is TGTGCCAGCAGCTCACCCGGGACAGGATACAATGAGCAGTTCTTC.

The rearrangement joins TRBV2 to TRBJ1-5; 7 bases are shared with TRBD1. Trimming at V came to 7 bases and at J to 6 bases, leaving 6 bases not matched to a gene. Germline loops: CDR1 SNHLY, CDR2 FYNNEI. The CDR3 extends over 13 amino acids. The CDR3 reads CASKEGAGQPQHF. For the CDR3, the DNA is TGTGCCAGCAAGGAGGGGGCAGGTCAGCCCCAGCATTTT.

V gene TRBV5-4 combines with J gene TRBJ1-6; 10 bases are shared with TRBD1. V was clipped by 3 bases and J by 7 bases; unmatched bases: 7. Germline loops: CDR1 SGHNT, CDR2 YYREEE (reference sequence). The CDR3 loop spans 16 amino acids. CDR3 DNA: TGTGCCAGCAGCTGGGCCCCGGGACAGGGGAATTCACCCCTCCACTTT. The encoded protein is CASSWAPGQGNSPLHF.

The J gene is TRBJ2-3, the V gene TRBV5-1; 9 bases are shared with TRBD2. Losses at the gene ends were 0 bases for V and 4 bases for J; bases not matched to a gene: 9. Looked up from germline, CDR1 is SGHRS and CDR2 is YFSETQ. The CDR3 spans 17 residues. CDR3 sequence (DNA): TGCGCCAGCAGCTTGGCCCCTCTAGCGGGGTTCTCAGATACGCAGTATTTT. The encoded protein is CASSLAPLAGFSDTQYF.

The chain has TRBV18 and TRBJ2-1; 9 bases match TRBD1. CDR3 length: 14 amino acids. The germline gives CDR1 KGHSH, CDR2 LQKENI. Trimming at V came to 4 bases and at J to 9 bases, leaving 7 bases not matched to a gene. CDR3 in amino acids: CASSLSGQGGEQFF. CDR3 sequence (DNA): TGTGCCAGCTCACTATCGGGACAGGGAGGTGAGCAGTTCTTC.

CDR3 sequence: CASSQVISGGEQYF. The CDR3 DNA reads as TGTGCCAGCAGCCAAGTCATCTCCGGGGGCGAGCAGTACTTC. The genes are TRBV14 and TRBJ2-7, with D possibly being TRBD2 (6 bases). This CDR3 is 14 amino acids long. The V gene's germline CDR1 is SGHDN and CDR2 FVKESK. Trimming took 1 base from V and 6 from J, leaving 13 bases between them.

This clone was counted a single time. The chain recombines TRBV6-6 with TRBJ1-6; 10 bases are shared with TRBD1. The CDR3 runs 19 residues. J was trimmed by 0 bases and V by 5 bases; bases with no gene match: 10. Germline CDR1 is MNHNY and CDR2 is SVGAGI (reference sequence). CDR3: CASSRDRGTTSSYNSPLHF. The CDR3 nucleotides read TGTGCCAGCAGTCGGGACAGGGGTACGACGAGCTCCTATAATTCACCCCTCCACTTT.

V usage is TRBV7-3 and J usage is TRBJ2-1; 11 bases align to TRBD2. The J segment lost 8 bases and the V segment lost 4 bases, leaving 13 bases of the junction unmatched. Germline loops: CDR1 SGHTA, CDR2 FQGTGA. This CDR3 region has 17 residues. CDR3 sequence (DNA): TGTGCCAGCAGCTCTAACCCGACTAGCGGGGTTCAAGATGAGCAGTTCTTC. It translates to CASSSNPTSGVQDEQFF. The full variable domain, its missing parts supplied by reference TRBV7-3 and TRBJ2-1, is GAGVSQTPSNKVTEKGKYVELRCDPISGHTALYWYRQSLGQGPEFLIYFQGTGAADDSGLPNDRFFAVRPEGSVSTLKIQRTERGDSAVYLCASSSNPTSGVQDEQFFGPGTRLTVL.

This clone appeared a few times. This chain uses TRBV7-3 with TRBJ2-1; 11 bases fit TRBD2. Germline V gives CDR1 SGHTA, CDR2 FQGTGA. The V gene end was trimmed by 1 base and the J gene end by 7 bases; junction bases not matched to a gene: 9. This CDR3 is 17 amino acids long. The CDR3 sequence: CASSLNPPSGRWNEQFF. Written as DNA, the CDR3 is TGTGCCAGCAGCTTAAACCCCCCTAGCGGGAGGTGGAATGAGCAGTTCTTC.

The chain is built from TRBV6-5 and TRBJ1-1; tentatively, D is TRBD1 (5 bases). CDR1 is MNHEY and CDR2 is SVGAGI in the germline V gene. There are 15 residues in the CDR3. V lost 5 bases and J lost 1, with 14 bases in between. The DNA of the CDR3 is TGTGCCAGCAGTCCCCAACACACAGGGAACACTGAAGCTTTCTTT. Translating it yields CASSPQHTGNTEAFF.

V gene TRBV12-3 or TRBV12-4 combines with J gene TRBJ1-1; weak D call: TRBD1 (6 bases). The V gene lost 6 bases and the J gene lost 2 bases, with 10 bases spanning the gap. CDR3 length: 13 residues. CDR3 DNA: TGTGCCAGCAGGTGGACAGCTAACACTGAAGCTTTCTTT. Translated, it gives CASRWTANTEAFF.

The chain recombines TRBV28 with TRBJ2-4; maybe TRBD1 (6 bases). This CDR3 has 14 residues. In germline, CDR1 is MDHEN, CDR2 SYDVKM. V was clipped by 5 bases and J by 4 bases, with 12 bases between them. The DNA of the CDR3 is TGTGCCAGCAGTCAGACAGGTGGGAAAAACATTCAGTACTTC. Translating gives CASSQTGGKNIQYF. The whole variable domain, filled in from reference TRBV28 and TRBJ2-4, reads DVKVTQSSRYLVKRTGEKVFLECVQDMDHENMFWYRQDPGLGLRLIYFSYDVKMKEKGDIPEGYSVSREKKERFSLILESASTNQTSMYLCASSQTGGKNIQYFGAGTRLSVL.

V and J are TRBV18 and TRBJ1-1, with D perhaps TRBD1 (6 bases). V was shortened by 5 bases and J by 1 base, with 11 bases between the two germline ends. The CDR3 loop spans 14 amino acids. The V gene's germline CDR1 is KGHSH and CDR2 LQKENI. CDR3 coding DNA: TGTGCCAGCTCATTAGACAGGCCGAACACTGAAGCTTTCTTT. This encodes CASSLDRPNTEAFF.

This chain links TRBV9 with TRBJ2-7, with 8 bases lining up with TRBD1. Germline loops: CDR1 SGDLS, CDR2 YYNGEE. The CDR3 covers 15 residues. Germline trimming cut 0 bases from V and 4 bases from J; bases unmatched to any gene: 6. CDR3 region: CASSVGDRFRYEQYF. The CDR3 DNA follows: TGTGCCAGCAGCGTAGGGGACAGGTTCAGGTACGAGCAGTACTTC.